One and the same sample provided the 27 T cell receptor beta chains below, sequenced in a study of blood T cell repertoires in COVID-19. This table comes from immunoSEQ multiplex PCR, and its TCRdb copy is limited to in-frame clones, with some not included. Of about 220,000 clones detected, 82% appear once; the ten largest clones hold 3% to 4%. The source material was PBMCs or T cells enriched from blood (not recorded which). These receptors were obtained from a woman aged 60-75 years who had recovered from COVID-19.

The gene calls are TRBV5-1 and TRBJ2-1; 9 nucleotides line up with TRBD2. This CDR3 is built from 16 residues. The V and J ends lost 0 bases and 8 bases, in that order; junction bases with no gene match: 9. Germline V lookup: CDR1 SGHRS, CDR2 YFSETQ. CDR3 residues: CASSLAFAGGGHEQFF. The CDR3 DNA follows: TGCGCCAGCAGCTTGGCCTTCGCGGGAGGGGGTCATGAGCAGTTCTTC.

V usage is TRBV18 and J usage is TRBJ2-2, with 15 bases lining up with TRBD2. Germline V lookup: CDR1 KGHSH, CDR2 LQKENI. The CDR3 is 17 residues long. Trimming took 2 bases from V and 3 from J; bases not matched to a gene: 1. The CDR3 sequence: CASSPRTSGRDTGELFF. DNA of the CDR3: TGTGCCAGCTCACCAAGGACTAGCGGGAGGGACACCGGGGAGCTGTTTTTT.

V and J are TRBV5-4 and TRBJ2-7, with D tentatively TRBD2 (6 bases). V was clipped by 0 bases and J by 2 bases, with 12 bases between them. The CDR3 runs to 15 residues. The germline gives CDR1 SGHNT, CDR2 YYREEE (reference sequence). CDR3 nucleotides: TGTGCCAGCAGCTTGGGGGGCGGGGAGGCCTACGAGCAGTACTTC. Translation: CASSLGGGEAYEQYF.

This rearrangement joins TRBV9 to TRBJ2-1, with 10 nucleotides matching TRBD2. CDR3 size: 15 residues. Germline V gene sequence: CDR1 SGDLS, CDR2 YYNGEE. The junction had 1 base not matched to a gene; V was cut back by 0 bases and J by 4 bases. The CDR3, as DNA: TGTGCCAGCAGCGTAGAACTAGCGGGGTACAATGAGCAGTTCTTC. Encoded protein: CASSVELAGYNEQFF.

The rearrangement uses TRBV7-9 and TRBJ1-1; 9 bases align to TRBD1. The CDR3 covers 16 residues. The V gene's germline CDR1 is SEHNR and CDR2 FQNEAQ (reference sequence). V lost 1 base to trimming and J lost 0 bases; unmatched junction nucleotides: 3. CDR3 nucleotide sequence: TGTGCCAGCAGCTTAGGGGACAGGGCCATGAACACTGAAGCTTTCTTT. This translates into CASSLGDRAMNTEAFF.

The chain links TRBV7-2 to TRBJ1-6; TRBD1 matches at 7 bases. Germline V gene lookup returns CDR1 SGHTA and CDR2 FQGNSA. This CDR3 has 15 residues. The junction had 5 bases not matched to a gene; V was cut back by 2 bases and J by 7 bases. CDR3: CASSLQQGNNSPLHF. In nucleotides, the CDR3 is TGTGCCAGCAGCTTACAACAGGGGAACAATTCACCCCTCCACTTT.

The chain recombines TRBV18 with TRBJ1-2; tentative D call: TRBD1 (5 bases). This CDR3 is 14 amino acids long. V was trimmed by 3 bases and J by 6 bases, leaving 14 bases between them. Germline V gives CDR1 KGHSH, CDR2 LQKENI. CDR3 bases: TGTGCCAGCTCACCGGGGCAGGGTTGGCATGGCTACACCTTC. As protein: CASSPGQGWHGYTF.

In this sample, this clone turned up a few times. This chain links TRBV11-1 with TRBJ2-1; TRBD2 matches 10 bases. In germline, CDR1 is SGHAT, CDR2 FQDESV (reference sequence). The CDR3 is 16 residues long. The V gene end was trimmed by 5 bases and the J gene end by 4 bases; junction bases not matched to a gene: 8. The CDR3 here is CASSTPGLAVYNEQFF. CDR3 nucleotide sequence: TGTGCCAGCAGCACCCCTGGACTAGCGGTTTACAATGAGCAGTTCTTC.

This chain connects TRBV18 to TRBJ1-2; tentative D call: TRBD1 (5 bases). This CDR3 contains 15 residues. V gave up 10 bases and J gave up 0 bases, with 18 bases separating them. CDR1 is KGHSH, CDR2 LQKENI, per germline. CDR3 bases: TGTGCCACTACCCCGGACACCAACTCTAACTATGGCTACACCTTC. Its translation is CATTPDTNSNYGYTF. Supplemented by reference TRBV18 and TRBJ1-2, the full variable domain reads NAGVMQNPRHLVRRRGQEARLRCSPMKGHSHVYWYRQLPEEGLKFMVYLQKENIIDESGMPKERFSAEFPKEGPSILRIQQVVRGDSAAYFCATTPDTNSNYGYTFGSGTRLTVV.

The chain joins TRBV7-6 to TRBJ2-3; 9 bases are shared with TRBD1. The germline V gene encodes CDR1 SGHVS and CDR2 FNYEAQ. This CDR3 has 14 amino acids. V was pared by 5 bases and J by 2 bases, with 2 bases of the junction left unmatched. Here the CDR3 reads CASSRDRATDTQYF. CDR3 DNA sequence: TGTGCCAGCAGCCGGGACAGGGCCACAGATACGCAGTATTTT.

This clone was seen only once. The chain couples TRBV18 to TRBJ1-2; TRBD1 aligns across 8 bases. Trimming took 0 bases from V and 4 from J; bases not matched to a gene: 7. CDR3 size: 16 residues. The germline CDR1 and CDR2 sequences are KGHSH and LQKENI. The CDR3 region has the DNA TGTGCCAGCTCACCACCGGCAGGGGGCAAACTCTATGGCTACACCTTC. This gives the protein CASSPPAGGKLYGYTF.

V usage is TRBV3-1 (or the pseudogene TRBV3-2) and J usage is TRBJ2-1, with 14 nucleotides matching TRBD2. The trim removed 4 bases at V and 0 bases at J, leaving 2 bases unmatched. This CDR3 is built from 17 residues. Germline V CDR1 and CDR2: LGHDT, YNNKEL (reference sequence). The CDR3 is CASSRGTSGSSYNEQFF. The CDR3 DNA reads as TGTGCCAGCAGCCGGGGGACTAGCGGGAGCTCCTACAATGAGCAGTTCTTC.

CDR3 sequence reads: CASSQEGRGIGGYTF. Written as DNA, the CDR3 is TGCGCCAGCAGCCAAGAGGGGAGGGGGATTGGTGGCTACACCTTC. V is TRBV4-3 and J is TRBJ1-2; perhaps TRBD1 as D (6 bases). The CDR3 runs to 15 residues. Trimming pared 0 bases from V and 7 bases from J, leaving 15 bases between. Germline CDR1 LGHNA, CDR2 YSLEER.

The V call is TRBV7-2, the J call TRBJ2-3; 7 bases are a match to TRBD2. CDR1 and CDR2 (germline): SGHTA, FQGNSA. Trimming cost V 6 bases and J 3 bases; bases outside gene matches: 15. CDR3 size: 17 residues. CDR3 nucleotide sequence: TGTGCCAGCAGTTCACACCCGACTAGCAAAGGGACAGATACGCAGTATTTT. It specifies CASSSHPTSKGTDTQYF.

This chain joins TRBV4-3 and TRBJ1-4; 7 bases align to TRBD1. CDR3 length equals 17 residues. V trimming: 2 bases; J trimming: 12 bases; junction bases outside the gene matches: 18. CDR1 is LGHNA, CDR2 YSLEER, per germline. CDR3 region: CASSQRFLAGGKWELFF. The DNA of the CDR3 is TGCGCCAGCAGCCAAAGGTTTTTGGCAGGGGGAAAGTGGGAACTGTTTTTT.

The J gene is TRBJ2-7, the V gene TRBV6-5, with D perhaps matching TRBD2 (5 bases). Trimming took off 7 bases at V and 2 bases at J, with 9 bases between the two ends. This CDR3 contains 12 residues. CDR1 and CDR2 from the germline V gene are MNHEY and SVGAGI. CDR3 protein: CASTRDTYEQYF. The CDR3 region has the DNA TGTGCCAGCACCCGGGATACCTACGAGCAGTACTTC.

J is TRBJ1-1 and V is TRBV29-1; the D gene is possibly TRBD1 (6 bases). Looked up from germline, CDR1 is SQVTM and CDR2 is ANQGSEA. V lost 4 bases to trimming and J lost 0 bases, with 9 bases between them. The CDR3 is 13 amino acids. DNA for the CDR3: TGCAGCGTTGCTACAGGGATGAACACTGAAGCTTTCTTT. Protein sequence: CSVATGMNTEAFF.

The chain employs TRBV5-6 and TRBJ1-4; D is ambiguous. Trimming pared 3 bases from V and 7 bases from J, leaving 16 bases between. Germline loops: CDR1 SGHDT, CDR2 YYEEEE. The CDR3 length is 15 residues. The CDR3 DNA follows: TGTGCCAGCAGCTCTACAATCGGTTCGGGTGAAAAACTGTTTTTT. This translates into CASSSTIGSGEKLFF.

The rearrangement uses TRBV19 and TRBJ1-2; D possibly corresponds to TRBD1 (5 bases). V dropped 5 bases and J dropped 3 bases, with 16 bases sitting between them. CDR3 length: 15 residues. Germline lookup yields CDR1 LNHDA and CDR2 SQIVND (reference sequence). This chain's CDR3 is CASSFPAGRYYGYTF. CDR3 DNA sequence: TGTGCCAGTAGTTTCCCAGCAGGGCGCTACTATGGCTACACCTTC.

V and J are TRBV7-3 and TRBJ2-3; no clear D. Germline V gene data show CDR1 as SGHTA and CDR2 as FQGTGA. Trimming cost V 2 bases and J 2 bases, with 8 bases left between them. This CDR3 has 14 residues. The CDR3 reads CASSLDSFTDTQYF. The CDR3 nucleotides read TGTGCCAGCAGCTTAGATAGTTTCACAGATACGCAGTATTTT.

This chain uses TRBV6-5 with TRBJ2-3; 12 nucleotides line up with TRBD2. The CDR3 has 15 amino acids. Germline CDR1 is MNHEY and CDR2 is SVGAGI. With V trimmed by 8 bases and J by 2 bases, 5 bases remained unmatched. DNA for the CDR3: TGTGCCAGCTCATGGACTAGCGGGGTCACAGATACGCAGTATTTT. Its translation is CASSWTSGVTDTQYF.

The chain carries TRBV20-1 and TRBJ2-5; D gene ambiguous. CDR3 length: 11 residues. Per the germline V gene, CDR1 is DFQATT and CDR2 is SNEGSKA (reference sequence). Trimming removed 6 bases from V and 5 bases from J, with 10 bases in between. The CDR3 here is CSAADWETQYF. The CDR3 coding sequence is TGCAGTGCGGCGGATTGGGAGACCCAGTACTTC.

Here the CDR3 reads CAISVSSGVDNEQFF. The CDR3 coding sequence is TGTGCCATCAGTGTCTCTAGCGGGGTAGACAATGAGCAGTTCTTC. The genes are TRBV10-3 and TRBJ2-1; 9 bases agree with TRBD2. The CDR3 spans 15 residues. V lost 4 bases to trimming and J lost 5 bases; unmatched junction nucleotides: 6. Germline-derived CDR1 and CDR2 are ENHRY and SYGVKD.

The chain uses TRBV18 and TRBJ1-3; TRBD1 is a possible D gene (6 bases). CDR1 KGHSH and CDR2 LQKENI come from the germline V gene. Trimming took 5 bases from V and 0 from J, leaving 11 bases between them. The CDR3 is made up of 15 amino acids. CDR3 DNA sequence: TGTGCCAGCTCAACCTCCAGGGGCTCTGGAAACACCATATATTTT. This encodes CASSTSRGSGNTIYF.

The chain carries TRBV5-5 and TRBJ2-3; possibly TRBD2 for D (6 bases). This CDR3 region has 14 residues. CDR1 SGHKS and CDR2 YYEKEE come from the germline V gene (reference sequence). V was cut by 6 bases and J by 0 bases, with 11 bases left in between. CDR3 residues: CASKGEVSTDTQYF. The DNA for the CDR3 is TGTGCCAGCAAAGGGGAGGTTAGCACAGATACGCAGTATTTT.

This chain joins TRBV5-6 and TRBJ1-4; 10 nucleotides line up with TRBD1. The CDR3 is 15 amino acids. Trimming removed 5 bases from V and 8 bases from J; junction bases left unmatched: 9. Germline V gene data show CDR1 as SGHDT and CDR2 as YYEEEE. CDR3: CASSLGQGLGEKLFF. CDR3 nucleotides: TGTGCCAGCAGTCTGGGACAGGGGTTAGGAGAAAAACTGTTTTTT.

The gene calls are TRBV6-5 and TRBJ2-2; 9 nucleotides line up with TRBD1. The germline gives CDR1 MNHEY, CDR2 SVGAGI. This CDR3 region has 16 residues. Trimming removed 4 bases from V and 6 bases from J; junction bases left unmatched: 9. CDR3 sequence: CASSSTDRGSAGELFF. The CDR3 nucleotides read TGTGCCAGCAGTTCCACGGACAGGGGTAGCGCCGGGGAGCTGTTTTTT.